The next 31 T cell receptor beta chains were all read from a single sample in a study of cytomegalovirus exposure and HLA in healthy donors. PCR employed 60 Vbeta and 13 Jbeta primers. Libraries were prepared by immunoSEQ multiplex PCR; TCRdb keeps only in-frame clonotypes and omits some of them. Here the sample spans 150,000 to 200,000 clones, roughly 73% being singletons. The sample comprised PBMCs. Source of these receptors: a woman aged 40 to 55 in good health and CMV-seropositive.

This clone occurred once. The V gene is TRBV5-1, the J gene TRBJ2-7; TRBD2 matches at 14 bases. This CDR3 spans 17 amino acids. Unmatched junction bases numbered 8, after V lost 4 bases and J lost 2 bases. CDR1 is SGHRS and CDR2 is YFSETQ in the germline V gene. The CDR3 bases are TGCGCCAGCAGCGTCGGGACTAGCGGGAGAATACCCTACGAGCAGTACTTC. It is translated as CASSVGTSGRIPYEQYF.

The chain combines TRBV10-3 with TRBJ2-7; no firm D call. The CDR3 totals 11 residues. CDR1 is ENHRY and CDR2 is SYGVKD in the germline V gene. With 1 base removed from V and 4 bases from J, the gap between germline ends came to 2 bases. Here the CDR3 reads CAISELYEQYF. CDR3 sequence (DNA): TGTGCCATCAGTGAGTTATACGAGCAGTACTTC.

This clone appeared once. The chain carries TRBV18 and TRBJ1-3; D might be TRBD1 (5 bases). V lost 4 bases and J 3 bases, leaving 16 bases between the germline ends. Germline-derived CDR1 and CDR2 are KGHSH and LQKENI. The CDR3 runs to 16 residues. The CDR3 here is CASSLTTAPDGNTIYF. In DNA, the CDR3 is TGTGCCAGCTCACTCACGACAGCGCCTGATGGAAACACCATATATTTT.

The chain recombines TRBV6-5 with TRBJ1-6; D is unresolved. Deletions cut 6 bases from V and 0 bases from J, with 6 bases between. In germline, CDR1 is MNHEY, CDR2 SVGAGI. The CDR3 has 14 amino acids. CDR3 DNA: TGTGCCAGCAGAACTTACTCCTATAATTCACCCCTCCACTTT. Translating gives CASRTYSYNSPLHF.

The chain combines TRBV6-6 with TRBJ1-2; 10 bases are a match to TRBD1. This CDR3 region has 14 residues. Germline loops: CDR1 MNHNY, CDR2 SVGAGI (reference sequence). J gave up 3 bases and V 6 bases, and 4 bases lay outside the gene matches. CDR3 in amino acids: CASRTTGGDYGYTF. CDR3 nucleotides: TGTGCCAGCAGGACGACAGGGGGCGACTATGGCTACACCTTC.

V is TRBV2 and J is TRBJ2-5; the match to TRBD2 covers 9 bases. The DNA matches TRBJ2-7 better at its end, which makes the J call doubtful. Looked up from germline, CDR1 is SNHLY and CDR2 is FYNNEI. The CDR3 is made up of 15 amino acids. CDR3 nucleotide sequence: TGTGCCAGCAGTCTCCGACTAGCGGATACCTACGAGCAGTACTTC. This encodes CASSLRLADTYEQYF.

V and J are TRBV7-9 and TRBJ2-1; perhaps TRBD1 as D (6 bases). V was cut by 5 bases and J by 6 bases, with 11 bases left in between. Germline values: CDR1 SEHNR, CDR2 FQNEAQ (reference sequence). This CDR3 region has 13 residues. CDR3 nucleotides: TGTGCCAGCAGCCCCCAGACAGGCAATGAGCAGTTCTTC. It encodes CASSPQTGNEQFF.

The chain carries TRBV7-3 and TRBJ2-3; 7 bases align to TRBD2. This CDR3 region has 17 residues. CDR1 is SGHTA, CDR2 FQGTGA, per germline. The junction had 7 bases not matched to a gene; V was cut back by 1 base and J by 0 bases. The CDR3 DNA reads TGTGCCAGCAGCTTAAGGAGCGGGGCTTCTAGCACAGATACGCAGTATTTT. The encoded protein is CASSLRSGASSTDTQYF. Full variable domain (outside the CDR3, taken from reference TRBV7-3 and TRBJ2-3): GAGVSQTPSNKVTEKGKYVELRCDPISGHTALYWYRQSLGQGPEFLIYFQGTGAADDSGLPNDRFFAVRPEGSVSTLKIQRTERGDSAVYLCASSLRSGASSTDTQYFGPGTRLTVL.

The chain carries TRBV6-1 and TRBJ2-1; 15 bases agree with TRBD2. With V trimmed by 3 bases and J by 6 bases, 9 bases remained unmatched. CDR3 length: 18 residues. Per germline, CDR1 MNHNS and CDR2 SASEGT. The chain's CDR3 is CASSEGLAGGGGINEQFF. The DNA of the CDR3 is TGTGCCAGCAGTGAGGGACTAGCGGGGGGTGGTGGGATCAATGAGCAGTTCTTC.

The chain is built from TRBV7-9 and TRBJ2-3, with D perhaps matching TRBD2 (6 bases). Germline CDR1 is SEHNR and CDR2 is FQNEAQ (reference sequence). V was clipped by 4 bases and J by 2 bases, with 13 bases between them. CDR3 length equals 15 residues. The CDR3 loop reads CASSYQGLYTDTQYF. CDR3 bases: TGTGCCAGCAGCTACCAGGGACTGTACACAGATACGCAGTATTTT.

This sequence joins TRBV4-2 and TRBJ2-7, with TRBD1 matching 8 bases. The V gene end was trimmed by 4 bases and the J gene end by 4 bases; junction bases not matched to a gene: 9. The CDR3 length is 15 residues. CDR1 is LGHNA, CDR2 YNFKEQ, per germline. CDR3 amino acids: CASSPETGGLYEQYF. CDR3 in DNA: TGTGCCAGCAGCCCCGAAACAGGGGGATTATACGAGCAGTACTTC.

The gene calls are TRBV19 and TRBJ2-1; D remains unclear. From germline, CDR1 is LNHDA and CDR2 SQIVND (reference sequence). The CDR3 consists of 11 residues. V gave up 4 bases and J gave up 8 bases, with 6 bases separating them. The CDR3 nucleotides are TGTGCCAGTAGTAACTTGGATGAGCAGTTCTTC. Translation: CASSNLDEQFF.

V usage is TRBV5-1 and J usage is TRBJ2-5, with 9 positions matching TRBD1. The DNA end lines up better with TRBJ2-7; the J call may be wrong. CDR1 and CDR2 (germline): SGHRS, YFSETQ. The CDR3 is 15 amino acids. The CDR3: CASSPGQGYSYEQYF. As DNA, the CDR3 is TGCGCCAGCAGCCCCGGACAGGGGTATTCCTACGAGCAGTACTTC.

This sequence joins TRBV7-2 and TRBJ2-1; perhaps TRBD2 as D (5 bases). CDR1 is SGHTA, CDR2 FQGNSA, per germline. The CDR3 is 16 amino acids. V was cut by 1 base and J by 0 bases, with 10 bases left in between. CDR3 DNA sequence: TGTGCCAGCAGCTTAGGTGGAGCGGTCTCCTACAATGAGCAGTTCTTC. Protein sequence: CASSLGGAVSYNEQFF. The full variable domain, in which reference TRBV7-2 and TRBJ2-1 provide the parts outside the CDR3, is GAGVSQSPSNKVTEKGKDVELRCDPISGHTALYWYRQSLGQGLEFLIYFQGNSAPDKSGLPSDRFSAERTGGSVSTLTIQRTQQEDSAVYLCASSLGGAVSYNEQFFGPGTRLTVL.

This clone was seen a handful of times. This chain connects TRBV7-9 to TRBJ2-1, with a weak D call TRBD1 (5 bases). The CDR3 has 12 residues. The V end lost 5 bases, the J end lost 6 bases, and 8 bases lay between the germline ends. Looked up from germline, CDR1 is SEHNR and CDR2 is FQNEAQ (reference sequence). The DNA of the CDR3 is TGTGCCAGCAGCGAAGACAGCAATGAGCAGTTCTTC. Its protein product is CASSEDSNEQFF.

This clone has just a few counts. The V call is TRBV18, the J call TRBJ2-7; 7 bases are a match to TRBD1. The V gene's germline CDR1 is KGHSH and CDR2 LQKENI. The CDR3 has 14 residues. Trimming took 3 bases from V and 5 from J; bases not matched to a gene: 7. Written as DNA, the CDR3 is TGTGCCAGCTCACCCCCGACAGGGACCAACGAGCAGTACTTC. Translation gives CASSPPTGTNEQYF.

The J gene is TRBJ2-7, the V gene TRBV2, with 7 positions matching TRBD2. Germline V lookup: CDR1 SNHLY, CDR2 FYNNEI. J lost 6 bases, V lost 6 bases, and 11 bases had no gene match. The CDR3 contains 14 residues. The CDR3 loop reads CASRASGIRGEQYF. The CDR3 DNA reads as TGTGCCAGCAGAGCAAGCGGGATACGGGGCGAGCAGTACTTC.

The V call is TRBV4-2, the J call TRBJ2-6; no clear D. In germline, CDR1 is LGHNA, CDR2 YNFKEQ. Trimming took 4 bases from V and 0 from J, leaving 7 bases between them. CDR3 size: 15 residues. CDR3 nucleotides: TGTGCCAGCAGCCCCGTTCTCTCTGGGGCCAACGTCCTGACTTTC. This gives the protein CASSPVLSGANVLTF.

V usage is TRBV6-1 and J usage is TRBJ2-1; 9 positions agree with TRBD1. Trimming cost V 5 bases and J 7 bases; bases outside gene matches: 9. This CDR3 is built from 15 residues. Germline V CDR1 and CDR2: MNHNS, SASEGT. DNA for the CDR3: TGTGCCAGCAGTCCTGGACAGGGGCTTGATAATGAGCAGTTCTTC. It is translated as CASSPGQGLDNEQFF.

This clone has a handful of counts. The chain carries TRBV12-1 and TRBJ1-5; TRBD1, the table's D call, was not compared with the DNA. TRBV12-1 is a pseudogene. The CDR3 extends over 15 amino acids. Here the CDR3 reads CASSFGRKVGQPQHF. DNA of the CDR3: TGTGCCAGCAGCTTTGGCAGGAAGGTAGGTCAGCCCCAGCATTTT.

This clone is a singleton in its sample. The chain joins TRBV19 to TRBJ1-2, with a tentative D call TRBD1 (6 bases). The germline gives CDR1 LNHDA, CDR2 SQIVND (reference sequence). The CDR3 is 13 amino acids. V was shortened by 4 bases and J by 1 base, with 7 bases between the two germline ends. This chain's CDR3 is CASSTDSNYGYTF. CDR3 nucleotides: TGTGCCAGTAGTACGGACAGTAACTATGGCTACACCTTC.

This clone was picked up a small number of times. The CDR3 DNA reads as TGTGCCAGCTCACCCAATAGAAGCACAGATACGCAGTATTTT. This codes for CASSPNRSTDTQYF. The rearrangement links TRBV18 to TRBJ2-3; no clear D gene. Germline V gene lookup returns CDR1 KGHSH and CDR2 LQKENI. V lost 3 bases to trimming and J lost 0 bases, with 7 bases between them. This CDR3 spans 14 amino acids.

V gene TRBV10-2 combines with J gene TRBJ1-6; perhaps TRBD1 as D (5 bases). The CDR3 runs 15 residues. V dropped 3 bases and J dropped 7 bases, with 13 bases sitting between them. Per germline, CDR1 WSHSY and CDR2 SAAADI. Here the CDR3 reads CASSDARVSNSPLHF. In nucleotides, the CDR3 is TGCGCCAGCAGTGACGCCAGGGTGAGCAATTCACCCCTCCACTTT.

V and J are TRBV28 and TRBJ2-7; 7 bases line up with TRBD1. CDR1 and CDR2 (germline): MDHEN, SYDVKM. CDR3 size: 12 residues. The V segment lost 4 bases and the J segment 3 bases; nucleotides outside the gene matches: 0. The CDR3 sequence is CASSWDSYEQYF. The CDR3 nucleotides read TGTGCCAGCAGTTGGGACAGCTACGAGCAGTACTTC.

The chain couples TRBV19 to TRBJ1-5; maybe TRBD1 (5 bases). CDR1 is LNHDA and CDR2 is SQIVND in the germline V gene (reference sequence). The CDR3 runs 14 residues. V lost 5 bases and J 2 bases, leaving 10 bases between the germline ends. CDR3 DNA sequence: TGTGCCAGTAGTGGCTCGACAGGCAATCAGCCCCAGCATTTT. This codes for CASSGSTGNQPQHF.

The CDR3 region has the DNA TGTGCCAGCAGCGCCGACAAGCCCCCCTACGAGCAGTACTTC. Protein product: CASSADKPPYEQYF. The chain links TRBV7-6 to TRBJ2-7; the D is unclear. The V gene's germline CDR1 is SGHVS and CDR2 FNYEAQ. CDR3 length equals 14 residues. V lost 5 bases and J 2 bases, leaving 13 bases between the germline ends.

This clone was counted a few times. This chain joins TRBV6-1 and TRBJ2-1; 9 nucleotides align to TRBD1. CDR3 length: 17 residues. Germline CDR1 MNHNS, CDR2 SASEGT. Germline trimming cut 0 bases from V and 6 bases from J; bases unmatched to any gene: 9. CDR3 coding DNA: TGTGCCAGCAGTGAAGCCACCGGGACAGGGAAAGTCAATGAGCAGTTCTTC. The encoded protein is CASSEATGTGKVNEQFF.

The chain couples TRBV19 to TRBJ1-2, with a weak D call TRBD1 (5 bases). Trimming took off 1 base at V and 3 bases at J, with 9 bases between the two ends. Germline V gives CDR1 LNHDA, CDR2 SQIVND (reference sequence). There are 14 residues in the CDR3. The CDR3 coding sequence is TGTGCCAGTAGTATAGGACGGGGGTACTATGGCTACACCTTC. Amino acids: CASSIGRGYYGYTF. Supplemented by reference TRBV19 and TRBJ1-2, the full variable domain reads DGGITQSPKYLFRKEGQNVTLSCEQNLNHDAMYWYRQDPGQGLRLIYYSQIVNDFQKGDIAEGYSVSREKKESFPLTVTSAQKNPTAFYLCASSIGRGYYGYTFGSGTRLTVV.

This clone was seen a single time. The chain couples TRBV28 to TRBJ1-6; D not resolved. CDR1 MDHEN and CDR2 SYDVKM come from the germline V gene. The length of the CDR3 is 14 residues. Trimming took off 7 bases at V and 13 bases at J, with 20 bases between the two ends. The CDR3 coding sequence is TGTGCCAGCACCTCTGACCCACGTAGAGGGCCCCTCCACTTT. Protein sequence: CASTSDPRRGPLHF.

The J gene is TRBJ2-1, the V gene TRBV15; 8 nucleotides match TRBD2. From germline, CDR1 is LNHNV and CDR2 YYDKDF (reference sequence). The V and J ends lost 2 bases and 8 bases, in that order; junction bases with no gene match: 8. CDR3 length: 15 amino acids. DNA for the CDR3: TGTGCCACCAGCAGAAGCGGGAGAGATACCGATGAGCAGTTCTTC. Its translation is CATSRSGRDTDEQFF. Together with reference TRBV15 and TRBJ2-1, the CDR3 gives the full variable domain: DAMVIQNPRYQVTQFGKPVTLSCSQTLNHNVMYWYQQKSSQAPKLLFHYYDKDFNNEADTPDNFQSRRPNTSFCFLDIRSPGLGDTAMYLCATSRSGRDTDEQFFGPGTRLTVL.

This rearrangement joins TRBV28 to TRBJ1-2; D might be TRBD1 (5 bases). The germline CDR1 and CDR2 sequences are MDHEN and SYDVKM. CDR3 length: 15 amino acids. V lost 10 bases, J lost 4 bases, and 22 bases lay in between. The CDR3 is CATASIRGGSYGYTF. The CDR3 DNA reads as TGTGCCACAGCAAGTATAAGGGGCGGCAGCTATGGCTACACCTTC.